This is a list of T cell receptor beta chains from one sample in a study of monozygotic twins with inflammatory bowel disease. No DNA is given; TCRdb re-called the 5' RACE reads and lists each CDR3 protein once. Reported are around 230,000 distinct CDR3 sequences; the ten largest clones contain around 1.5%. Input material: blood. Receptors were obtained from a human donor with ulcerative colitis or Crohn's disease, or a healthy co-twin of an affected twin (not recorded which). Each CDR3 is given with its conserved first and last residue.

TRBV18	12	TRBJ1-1	CASSPLANEAFF
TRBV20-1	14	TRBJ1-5	CSASVRDNNQPQHF
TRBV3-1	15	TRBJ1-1	CASSRHGARGAEAFF
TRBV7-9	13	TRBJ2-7	CASSPGHSYEQYF
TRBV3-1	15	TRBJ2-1	CASSPGTSSYNEQFF
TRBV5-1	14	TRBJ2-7	CASSLKTGSIEQYF
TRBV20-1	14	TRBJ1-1	CSASPGFMNTEAFF
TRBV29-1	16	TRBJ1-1	CSVEEDSLTGNTEAFF
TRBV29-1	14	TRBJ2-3	CSVERGTSTDTQYF
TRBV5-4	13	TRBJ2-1	CASSFTTYNEQFF
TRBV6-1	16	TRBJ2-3	CASLRRQAHIEDTQYF
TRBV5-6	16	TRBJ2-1	CASFLTSGGAVNEQFF